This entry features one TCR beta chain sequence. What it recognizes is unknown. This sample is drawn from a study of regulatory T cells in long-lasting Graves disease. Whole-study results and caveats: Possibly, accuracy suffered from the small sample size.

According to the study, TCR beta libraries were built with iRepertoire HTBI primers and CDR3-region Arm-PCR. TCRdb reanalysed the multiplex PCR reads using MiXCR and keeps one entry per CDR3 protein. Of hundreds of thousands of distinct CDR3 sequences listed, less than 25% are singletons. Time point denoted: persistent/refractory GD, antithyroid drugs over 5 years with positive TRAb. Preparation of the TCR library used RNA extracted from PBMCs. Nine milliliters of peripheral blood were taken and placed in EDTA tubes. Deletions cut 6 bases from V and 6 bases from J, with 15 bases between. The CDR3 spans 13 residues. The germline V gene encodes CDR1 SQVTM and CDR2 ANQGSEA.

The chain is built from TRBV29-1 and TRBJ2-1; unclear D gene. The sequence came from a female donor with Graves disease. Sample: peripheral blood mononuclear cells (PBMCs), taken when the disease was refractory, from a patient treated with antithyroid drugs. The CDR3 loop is CSVKSGHRNEQFF. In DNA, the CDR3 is TGCAGCGTGAAATCCGGGCACCGCAATGAGCAGTTCTTC.